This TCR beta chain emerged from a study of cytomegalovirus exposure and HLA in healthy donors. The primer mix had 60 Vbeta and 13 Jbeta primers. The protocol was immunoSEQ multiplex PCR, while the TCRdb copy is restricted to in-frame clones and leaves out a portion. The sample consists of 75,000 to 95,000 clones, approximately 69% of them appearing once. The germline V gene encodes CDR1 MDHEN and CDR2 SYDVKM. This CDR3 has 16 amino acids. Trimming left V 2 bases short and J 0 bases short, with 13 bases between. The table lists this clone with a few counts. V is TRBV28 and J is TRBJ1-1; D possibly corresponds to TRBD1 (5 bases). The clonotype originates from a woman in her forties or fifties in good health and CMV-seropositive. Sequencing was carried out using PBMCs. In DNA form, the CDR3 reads TGTGCCAGCAGTTTAAGGGGCATCTCAATGAACACTGAAGCTTTCTTT. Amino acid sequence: CASSLRGISMNTEAFF.